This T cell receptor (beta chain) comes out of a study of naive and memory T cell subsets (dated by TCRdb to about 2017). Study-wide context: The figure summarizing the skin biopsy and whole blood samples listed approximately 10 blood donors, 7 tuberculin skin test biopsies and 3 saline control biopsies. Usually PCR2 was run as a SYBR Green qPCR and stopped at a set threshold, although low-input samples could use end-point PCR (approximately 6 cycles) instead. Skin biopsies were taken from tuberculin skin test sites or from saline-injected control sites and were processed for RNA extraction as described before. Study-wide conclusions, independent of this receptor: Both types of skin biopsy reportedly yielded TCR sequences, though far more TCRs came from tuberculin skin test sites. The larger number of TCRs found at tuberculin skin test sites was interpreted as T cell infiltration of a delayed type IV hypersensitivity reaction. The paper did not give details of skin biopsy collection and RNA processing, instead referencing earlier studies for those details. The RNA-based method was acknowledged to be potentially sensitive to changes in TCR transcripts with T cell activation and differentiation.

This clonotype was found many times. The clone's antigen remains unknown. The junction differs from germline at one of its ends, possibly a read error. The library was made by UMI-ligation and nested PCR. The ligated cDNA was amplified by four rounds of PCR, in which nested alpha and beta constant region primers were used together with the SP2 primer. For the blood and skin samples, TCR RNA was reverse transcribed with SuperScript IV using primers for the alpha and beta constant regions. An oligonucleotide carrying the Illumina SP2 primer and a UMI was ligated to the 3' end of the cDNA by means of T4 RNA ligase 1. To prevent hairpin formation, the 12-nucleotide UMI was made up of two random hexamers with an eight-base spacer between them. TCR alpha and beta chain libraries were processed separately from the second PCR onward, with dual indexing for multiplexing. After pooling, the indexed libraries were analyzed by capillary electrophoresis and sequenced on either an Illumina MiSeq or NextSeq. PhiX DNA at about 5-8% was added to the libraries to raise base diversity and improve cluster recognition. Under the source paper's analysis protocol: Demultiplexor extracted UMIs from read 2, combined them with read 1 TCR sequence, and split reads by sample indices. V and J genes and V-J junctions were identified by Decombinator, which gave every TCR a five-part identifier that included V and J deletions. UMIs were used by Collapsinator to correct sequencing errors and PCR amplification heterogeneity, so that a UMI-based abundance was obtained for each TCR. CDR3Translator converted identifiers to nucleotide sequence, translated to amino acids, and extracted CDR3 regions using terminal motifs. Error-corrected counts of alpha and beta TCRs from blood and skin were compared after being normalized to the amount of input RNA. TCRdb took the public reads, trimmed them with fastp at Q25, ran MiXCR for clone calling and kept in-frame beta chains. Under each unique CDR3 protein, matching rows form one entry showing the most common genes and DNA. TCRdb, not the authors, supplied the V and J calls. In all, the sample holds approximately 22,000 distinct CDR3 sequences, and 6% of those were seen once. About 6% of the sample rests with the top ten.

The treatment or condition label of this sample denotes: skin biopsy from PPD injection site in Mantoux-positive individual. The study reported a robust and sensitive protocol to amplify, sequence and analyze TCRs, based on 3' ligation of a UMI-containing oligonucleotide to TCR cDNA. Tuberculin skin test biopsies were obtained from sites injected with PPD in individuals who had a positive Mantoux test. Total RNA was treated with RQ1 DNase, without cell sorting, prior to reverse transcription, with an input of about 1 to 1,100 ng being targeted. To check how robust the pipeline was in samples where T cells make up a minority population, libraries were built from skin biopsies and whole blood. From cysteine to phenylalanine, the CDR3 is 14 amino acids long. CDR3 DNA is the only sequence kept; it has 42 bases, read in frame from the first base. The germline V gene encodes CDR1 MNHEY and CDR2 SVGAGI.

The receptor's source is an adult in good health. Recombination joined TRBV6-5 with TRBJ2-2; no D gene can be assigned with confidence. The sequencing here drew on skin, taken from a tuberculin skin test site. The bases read TGTGCCAGCAGTTACTCCACCAACAACGGGGAGCTGTTTTTT. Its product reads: CASSYSTNNGELFF.